What follows describes a single T cell receptor beta chain. This clonotype was counted a few times. The antigen it binds to is not known. Base qualities are not recorded, but no much larger clone differs from it by a single base. Donors were around 37 systemically healthy Caucasian individuals from Russia aged 6 to 90 years. Roughly 9 milliliters of peripheral blood were drawn from each donor into EDTA-treated Vacutainer tubes. Ficoll-Paque density-gradient centrifugation was used to isolate PBMCs, with at least 7 million per sample. Total RNA was extracted from PBMCs with Trizol reagent, with at least 6 micrograms obtained per sample. For every donor, flow cytometry on a PBMC aliquot measured the percentage of naive CD45RAhigh/CD27high T cells. For this chain, trimming is 6 bases at the V end and 6 bases at the J end, and the number of junction bases without a gene match is 6. The CDR3 goes from the cysteine to the phenylalanine over 12 residues. Just the 36-base CDR3 DNA is kept, in frame starting at base 1. Reading the germline V gene (reference sequence) gives CDR1 DFQATT and CDR2 SNEGSKA.

Library generation was performed with 5' RACE. Reads for this sample came from an Illumina HiSeq 2500. A second PCR of roughly 6 to 12 cycles was performed with a sample-barcoded 5' primer and a J-beta primer mix. A template-switch 5' adaptor carrying 12 random nucleotides introduced a unique molecular identifier onto each TCR beta cDNA molecule. At least 2.5 million CDR3-containing paired-end reads were obtained from each sample. All of the RNA was converted into first-strand cDNA using the Mint cDNA synthesis kit, with a TRBC-specific oligonucleotide serving as the primer. Following uracil-DNA glycosylase treatment, a first 18-cycle PCR with universal primers M1SS and BC2_uni_R was performed on all cDNA. Per the authors' processing: Each sample was normalized by randomly selecting 1 million high-quality reads, each carrying a distinct molecular identifier. Instead of being binned into consensus sequences, reads that shared molecular identifiers were thrown out. MiTCR, run with a Q25 quality threshold and the strictest error-elimination algorithm, handled CDR3 identification, clonotype clustering and error correction. A nonparametric unseen species model using Euler transformation provided a lower-bound estimate of total TCR beta diversity. The public sequencing data were trimmed at Q25 with fastp and processed into clonotypes with MiXCR by TCRdb, which kept only in-frame beta chains. For every CDR3 protein sequence, its rows merge into one entry that carries the most common genes and DNA. The V and J calls reflect TCRdb's pipeline rather than the authors' work. For this sample the table gives around 1.7 million distinct CDR3 sequences, of which 28% were detected only once. Of the sample, 7.7% falls within the top ten clones.

The data were obtained in a study of blood T cells in healthy people across ages (dated by TCRdb to the mid-2010s). With regard to the full study: Template switching captured roughly one uniquely barcoded TCR beta cDNA molecule per two T cells in model experiments. The study analyzed two additional independent replicas of 1 million unique cDNA reads from the same blood draw for two donors, one aged 18 to 29 and one aged 80 or older. To avoid experimental bias, donors of different ages were spread randomly across the sequencing lanes. Four age groups were formed from the donors: young (average approximately 17 years), middle-aged (just under 40), aged (under 70) and long-lived (approximately 78). Using deep sequencing normalized with unique cDNA molecular identifiers, the study measured how TCR beta repertoire diversity changes with age.

The research as a whole found: Conclusive comparison of naive and antigen-experienced compartments was prevented by the profiling of bulk unsorted PBMCs. Compared with the aged group, the long-lived group had more naive CD4+ T cells, fewer expanded clones and increased TCR diversity, a pattern suggesting age selection. Estimates of total diversity based on one million sequenced T cells were regarded as lower bounds and as underestimates. The percentage of naive T cells measured by flow cytometry correlated strongly with observed TCR beta diversity. As age increased, observed TCR beta diversity per million T cells dropped in a roughly linear way, and a significant reduction was already evident by age about 40. The CMV infection status of donors was not known, potentially confounding age-related changes in expanded clonotypes.

The TCR sequence derives from a woman aged 25 to 39 in good health. This receptor chain uses TRBV20-1 and TRBJ1-1, with 8 bases in between that match TRBD1. Input material: blood. CDR3 sequence: CSATNRGAEAFF. The sequence in DNA is TGCAGTGCAACCAACAGGGGGGCTGAAGCTTTCTTT.